This TCR beta chain stems from a study of post-analysis software for immune sequencing data. Study-level background: There were relapsing-remitting, secondary progressive and progressive-relapsing multiple sclerosis among the disease courses included.

Included in the TCR beta cDNA libraries were unique molecular identifiers. TCRdb ran MiXCR on the PCR reads and lists one entry per CDR3 protein. The sample consists of more than 500,000 distinct CDR3 sequences, approximately 31% of them appearing once. As regards this clonotype: Its cognate antigen is unknown.

General study results and limits: Significantly lower normalized Chao1 diversity was seen in multiple sclerosis patients than in controls. In patients, TRBV5-6, TRBV5-1 and TRBV20-1 belonged to roughly 5 TRBV segments found more frequently than in controls.

Between the trimmed V and J ends, which lost 5 bases and 4 bases, there was a span of 18 bases. This CDR3 has 15 residues. Germline V gene sequence: CDR1 SGHDT, CDR2 YYEEEE. Sequenced sample: blood. This receptor was identified in a girl aged 2-17 years with multiple sclerosis. V usage is TRBV5-6 and J usage is TRBJ2-5, with a possible D match to TRBD1 (6 bases). The DNA of the CDR3 is TGTGCCAGCAGGCTGGCGCCCAGGGGCGGAGAGACCCAGTACTTC. Amino acid sequence: CASRLAPRGGETQYF.